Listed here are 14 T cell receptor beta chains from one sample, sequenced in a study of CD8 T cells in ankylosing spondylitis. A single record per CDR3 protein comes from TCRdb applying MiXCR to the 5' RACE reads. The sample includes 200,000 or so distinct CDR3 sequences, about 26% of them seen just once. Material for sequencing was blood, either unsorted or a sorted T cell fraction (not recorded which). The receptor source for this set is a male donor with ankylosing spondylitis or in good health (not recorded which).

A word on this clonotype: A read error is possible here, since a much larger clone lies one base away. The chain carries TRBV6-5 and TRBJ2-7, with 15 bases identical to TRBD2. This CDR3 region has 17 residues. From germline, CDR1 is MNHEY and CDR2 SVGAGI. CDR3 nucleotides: TGTGCCAGCAGTTACGTGGGACTAGCGGGAGGAGTCTACGAGCAGAACTTC. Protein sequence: CASSYVGLAGGVYEQNF.

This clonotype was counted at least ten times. CDR3 nucleotide sequence: TGCGCCAGCAGCTTGGATCCTAACTATGGCTACACCTTC. Translation gives CASSLDPNYGYTF. The rearrangement uses TRBV5-1 and TRBJ1-2; D is unresolved. The CDR3 length is 13 residues. Germline CDR1 and CDR2: SGHRS and YFSETQ. V shed 0 bases and J shed 0 bases, with 3 bases lying between them.

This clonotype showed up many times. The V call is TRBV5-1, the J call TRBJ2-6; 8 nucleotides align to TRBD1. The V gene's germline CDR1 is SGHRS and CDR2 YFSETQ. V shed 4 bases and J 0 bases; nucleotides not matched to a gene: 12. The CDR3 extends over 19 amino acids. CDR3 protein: CASSTGNRDRNSGANVLTF. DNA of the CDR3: TGCGCCAGCAGCACCGGTAACCGGGACAGGAACTCTGGGGCCAACGTCCTGACTTTC.

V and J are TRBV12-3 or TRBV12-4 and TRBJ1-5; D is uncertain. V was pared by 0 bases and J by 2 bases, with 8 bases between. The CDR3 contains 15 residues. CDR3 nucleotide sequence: TGTGCCAGCAGTTTAGCGAATTCAGGCAATCAGCCCCAGCATTTT. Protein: CASSLANSGNQPQHF.

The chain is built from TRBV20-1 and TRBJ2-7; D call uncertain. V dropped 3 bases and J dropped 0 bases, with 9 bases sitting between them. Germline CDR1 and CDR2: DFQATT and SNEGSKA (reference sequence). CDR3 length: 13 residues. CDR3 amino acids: CSARRPDSYEQYF. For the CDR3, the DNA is TGCAGTGCTAGGCGCCCAGACTCCTACGAGCAGTACTTC.

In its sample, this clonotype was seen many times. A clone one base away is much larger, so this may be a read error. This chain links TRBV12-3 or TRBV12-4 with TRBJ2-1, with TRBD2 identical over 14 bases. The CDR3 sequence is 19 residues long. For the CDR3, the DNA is TGTACCAGCAGTGGCGGGACTAGCGGGAGCCTAAGCTCCTACAATGAGCAGTTCTTC. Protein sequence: CTSSGGTSGSLSSYNEQFF.

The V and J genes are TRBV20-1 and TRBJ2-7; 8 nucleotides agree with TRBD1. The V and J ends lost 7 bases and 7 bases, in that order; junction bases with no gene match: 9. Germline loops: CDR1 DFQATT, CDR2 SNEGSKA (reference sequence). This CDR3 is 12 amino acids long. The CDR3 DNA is TGCAGTGGGACAGGGCCCCAGGGGGAGCAGTACTTC. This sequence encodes CSGTGPQGEQYF.

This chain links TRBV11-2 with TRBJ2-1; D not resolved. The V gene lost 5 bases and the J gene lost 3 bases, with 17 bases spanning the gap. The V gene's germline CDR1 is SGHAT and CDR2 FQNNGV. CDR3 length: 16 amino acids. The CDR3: CASSLRWEAVYNEQFF. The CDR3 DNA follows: TGTGCCAGCAGCCTTAGATGGGAAGCAGTCTACAATGAGCAGTTCTTC. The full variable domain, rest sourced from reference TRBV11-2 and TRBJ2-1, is EAGVAQSPRYKIIEKRQSVAFWCNPISGHATLYWYQQILGQGPKLLIQFQNNGVVDDSQLPKDRFSAERLKGVDSTLKIQPAKLEDSAVYLCASSLRWEAVYNEQFFGPGTRLTVL.

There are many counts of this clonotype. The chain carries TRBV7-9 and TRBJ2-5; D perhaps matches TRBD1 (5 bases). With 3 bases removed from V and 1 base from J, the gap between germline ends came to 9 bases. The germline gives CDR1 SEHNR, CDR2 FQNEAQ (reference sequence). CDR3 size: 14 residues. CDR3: CASSLMTAQETQYF. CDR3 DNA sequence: TGTGCCAGCAGCTTGATGACAGCCCAAGAGACCCAGTACTTC.

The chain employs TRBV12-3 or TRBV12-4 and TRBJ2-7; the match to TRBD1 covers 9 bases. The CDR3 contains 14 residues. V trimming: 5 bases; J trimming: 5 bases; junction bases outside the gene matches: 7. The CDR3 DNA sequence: TGTGCCAGCAGTGTAGACAGGGGGGTAGACGAGCAGTACTTC. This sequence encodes CASSVDRGVDEQYF.

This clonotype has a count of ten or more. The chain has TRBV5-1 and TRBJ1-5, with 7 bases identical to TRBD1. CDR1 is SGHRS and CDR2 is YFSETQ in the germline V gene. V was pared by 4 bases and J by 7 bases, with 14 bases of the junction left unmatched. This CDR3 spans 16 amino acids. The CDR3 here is CASSSRETGVGQPQHF. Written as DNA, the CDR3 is TGCGCCAGCAGCAGCCGAGAAACAGGGGTTGGACAGCCCCAGCATTTT. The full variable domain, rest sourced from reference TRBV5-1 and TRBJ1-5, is KAGVTQTPRYLIKTRGQQVTLSCSPISGHRSVSWYQQTPGQGLQFLFEYFSETQRNKGNFPGRFSGRQFSNSRSEMNVSTLELGDSALYLCASSSRETGVGQPQHFGDGTRLSIL.

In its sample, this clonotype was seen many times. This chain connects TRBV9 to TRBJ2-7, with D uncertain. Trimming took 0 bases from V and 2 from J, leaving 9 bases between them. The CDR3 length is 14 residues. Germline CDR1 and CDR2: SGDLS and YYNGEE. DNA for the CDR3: TGTGCCAGCAGCGTAGGGGTCGAGACCTACGAGCAGTACTTC. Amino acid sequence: CASSVGVETYEQYF.

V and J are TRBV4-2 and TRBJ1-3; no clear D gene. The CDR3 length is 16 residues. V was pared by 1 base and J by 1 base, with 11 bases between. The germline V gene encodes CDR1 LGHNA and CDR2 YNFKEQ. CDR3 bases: TGTGCCAGCAGCCAAGGGGCGGTTAAGTCTGGAAACACCATATATTTT. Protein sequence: CASSQGAVKSGNTIYF.

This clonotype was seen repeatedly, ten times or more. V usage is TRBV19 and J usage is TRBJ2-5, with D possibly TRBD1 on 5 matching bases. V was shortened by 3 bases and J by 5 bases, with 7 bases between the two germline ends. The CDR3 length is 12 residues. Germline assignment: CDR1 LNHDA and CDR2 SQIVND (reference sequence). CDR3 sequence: CASSIRGETQYF. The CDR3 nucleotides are TGTGCCAGTAGTATTAGGGGCGAGACCCAGTACTTC.